The 24 T cell receptor beta chains given below trace back to one sample, sequenced in a study of cytomegalovirus exposure and HLA in healthy donors. It was with 60 Vbeta and 13 Jbeta primers that the PCR ran. Method: immunoSEQ multiplex PCR; TCRdb's copy keeps in-frame clones and lacks some. The sample has 160,000 or so clones; roughly 80% are singletons. Sequenced: PBMCs. Receptors were obtained from a woman aged 25 to 39 in good health and CMV-seronegative.

There are a few counts of this clone. The chain links TRBV6-6 to TRBJ1-2, with D possibly TRBD1 on 5 matching bases. The CDR3 is 12 amino acids. The V end lost 5 bases, the J end lost 7 bases, and 11 bases lay between the germline ends. Germline lookup yields CDR1 MNHNY and CDR2 SVGAGI (reference sequence). The CDR3 nucleotides are TGTGCCAGCAGTCCTCAGGGCTCTGGCTACACCTTC. Its protein is CASSPQGSGYTF.

This sequence joins TRBV5-1 and TRBJ1-1, with D hard to call. The CDR3 loop spans 13 amino acids. The germline V gene encodes CDR1 SGHRS and CDR2 YFSETQ. Trimming left V 0 bases short and J 5 bases short, with 8 bases between. CDR3 region: CASSLVQRTEAFF. The CDR3 nucleotides are TGCGCCAGCAGCTTGGTCCAGCGAACTGAAGCTTTCTTT.

The CDR3 bases are TGTGCCAGCAGTTTACAAACAGGGGTGCAGACCCAGTACTTC. Translation gives CASSLQTGVQTQYF. This chain uses TRBV28 with TRBJ2-5; TRBD1 aligns across 7 bases. Germline assignment: CDR1 MDHEN and CDR2 SYDVKM. The CDR3 has 14 residues. The ends lost 2 bases at V and 6 bases at J; junction bases unmatched: 6.

Regarding this clone: At one end the junction does not follow the germline gene, possibly because of a read error. Other DNA sequences of this sample code for an identical CDR3. The rearrangement joins TRBV30 to TRBJ1-1, with D possibly TRBD1 on 5 matching bases. The germline CDR1 and CDR2 sequences are GTSNPN and SVGIG (reference sequence). The CDR3 runs to 12 residues. The CDR3 DNA reads as TGTGCTTGGACCTTAACAGGACAAAAAGCTTTCTTT. Translated: CAWTLTGQKAFF.

This chain uses TRBV19 with TRBJ2-5; D call uncertain. The DNA matches TRBJ2-7 better at its end, which makes the J call doubtful. The V gene's germline CDR1 is LNHDA and CDR2 SQIVND (reference sequence). The CDR3 totals 13 residues. Here the CDR3 reads CASSFVTSYEQYF. Written as DNA, the CDR3 is TGTGCCAGTAGTTTCGTCACTTCCTACGAGCAGTACTTC.

The V call is TRBV29-1, the J call TRBJ1-1; 7 positions match TRBD1. Germline V lookup: CDR1 SQVTM, CDR2 ANQGSEA. This CDR3 has 12 amino acids. J was trimmed by 1 base and V by 7 bases; bases with no gene match: 3. The CDR3 is CSADRANTEAFF. In DNA, the CDR3 is TGCAGCGCCGACAGGGCGAACACTGAAGCTTTCTTT.

V usage is TRBV6-6 and J usage is TRBJ2-7; 7 nucleotides agree with TRBD1. J lost 2 bases, V lost 2 bases, and 3 bases had no gene match. The CDR3 contains 14 residues. Germline V gene data show CDR1 as MNHNY and CDR2 as SVGAGI (reference sequence). CDR3: CASSYPDRAYEQYF. The DNA for the CDR3 is TGTGCCAGCAGTTACCCTGACAGGGCCTACGAGCAGTACTTC.

The CDR3 DNA reads TGTGCCATCACCCCGGACAGGGGGGGGTTATTAGAAGCTTTCTTT. The encoded protein is CAITPDRGGLLEAFF. J is TRBJ1-1 and V is TRBV10-3; 10 bases map to TRBD1. CDR1 is ENHRY, CDR2 SYGVKD, per germline. CDR3 length equals 15 residues. The V segment lost 7 bases and the J segment 8 bases; nucleotides outside the gene matches: 13.

V and J are TRBV19 and TRBJ1-3; D not certain. The CDR3 has 14 residues. Germline CDR1 is LNHDA and CDR2 is SQIVND (reference sequence). The V gene lost 11 bases and the J gene lost 0 bases, with 14 bases spanning the gap. The CDR3 loop is CASGEFSSGNTIYF. The DNA of the CDR3 is TGTGCCTCGGGAGAATTTTCCTCTGGAAACACCATATATTTT.

This clone was recorded once. This chain connects TRBV6-1 to TRBJ1-2, with 7 bases matching TRBD1. V trimming: 4 bases; J trimming: 0 bases; junction bases outside the gene matches: 11. The CDR3 extends over 17 amino acids. Germline assignment: CDR1 MNHNS and CDR2 SASEGT. CDR3: CASSGTTGAPPNYGYTF. As DNA, the CDR3 is TGTGCCAGCAGTGGAACCACAGGGGCCCCTCCTAACTATGGCTACACCTTC.

The CDR3 sequence: CAWSELGGGRTGELFF. CDR3 sequence (DNA): TGTGCCTGGAGCGAGCTAGGCGGGGGGAGAACCGGGGAGCTGTTTTTT. The chain combines TRBV30 with TRBJ2-2; 8 bases map to TRBD2. V dropped 3 bases and J dropped 5; count of bases not matched to a gene: 11. The CDR3 is made up of 16 amino acids. Germline V gives CDR1 GTSNPN, CDR2 SVGIG (reference sequence).

CDR3 in amino acids: CASSEQGANTGELFF. The CDR3 DNA sequence: TGTGCCAGCAGTGAACAGGGGGCGAACACCGGGGAGCTGTTTTTT. The chain joins TRBV2 to TRBJ2-2; the match to TRBD1 covers 7 bases. Trimming at V came to 2 bases and at J to 0 bases, leaving 0 bases not matched to a gene. CDR3 length equals 15 residues. Germline CDR1 reads SNHLY; CDR2 reads FYNNEI.

The J gene is TRBJ1-1, the V gene TRBV29-1; TRBD1 aligns across 8 bases. Looked up from germline, CDR1 is SQVTM and CDR2 is ANQGSEA. The CDR3 spans 12 residues. The J segment lost 5 bases and the V segment lost 6 bases, leaving 5 bases of the junction unmatched. The CDR3 DNA sequence: TGCAGCGTCACAGGGGGGGGGACTGAAGCTTTCTTT. It is translated as CSVTGGGTEAFF.

This chain links TRBV6-4 with TRBJ2-1; 9 positions match TRBD2. The germline V gene has CDR1 MRHNA and CDR2 SNTAGT. After removal of 0 bases from V and 6 bases from J, the junction contained 6 bases not matched to a gene. CDR3 length: 16 amino acids. CDR3: CASSDSSSGDSNEQFF. The CDR3 DNA sequence: TGTGCCAGCAGTGACTCATCTAGCGGGGACTCCAATGAGCAGTTCTTC.

The chain joins TRBV6-6 to TRBJ2-3; 7 nucleotides match TRBD1. V dropped 10 bases and J dropped 2; count of bases not matched to a gene: 9. Germline V lookup: CDR1 MNHNY, CDR2 SVGAGI (reference sequence). The CDR3 is 14 amino acids. This CDR3 reads CATLSTGSTDTQYF. The DNA for the CDR3 is TGTGCCACCTTATCGACAGGGTCCACAGATACGCAGTATTTT.

The chain combines TRBV7-3 with TRBJ2-7, with D possibly matching TRBD1 (6 bases). Germline V gene lookup returns CDR1 SGHTA and CDR2 FQGTGA. V lost 4 bases, J lost 5 bases, and 12 bases lay in between. CDR3 length: 13 residues. The CDR3 region has the DNA TGTGCCAGCAGCTCATTTCAGGGGAACGAGCAGTACTTC. Amino acid sequence: CASSSFQGNEQYF. The full variable domain, completed using reference TRBV7-3 and TRBJ2-7, is GAGVSQTPSNKVTEKGKYVELRCDPISGHTALYWYRQSLGQGPEFLIYFQGTGAADDSGLPNDRFFAVRPEGSVSTLKIQRTERGDSAVYLCASSSFQGNEQYFGPGTRLTVT.

Written as DNA, the CDR3 is TGCGCCAGCAGCGAGAGACACCGACCCTCCTACAATGAGCAGTTCTTC. Translated: CASSERHRPSYNEQFF. The chain uses TRBV5-1 and TRBJ2-1; no clear D gene. V was trimmed by 4 bases and J by 0 bases, leaving 14 bases between them. CDR1 and CDR2 (germline): SGHRS, YFSETQ. The CDR3 contains 16 residues.

The gene calls are TRBV7-8 and TRBJ2-7, with 7 nucleotides matching TRBD2. Per the germline V gene, CDR1 is SGHVS and CDR2 is FQNEAQ. The CDR3 totals 15 residues. Germline trimming cut 5 bases from V and 4 bases from J; bases unmatched to any gene: 11. CDR3 nucleotide sequence: TGTGCCAGCAGCGTACGGGCGGGGAGGGCTTACGAGCAGTACTTC. Protein product: CASSVRAGRAYEQYF.

As concerns this clone: Other nucleotide sequences from this sample produce the same CDR3. The chain carries TRBV7-2 and TRBJ1-1; no firm D call. This CDR3 spans 13 amino acids. Trimming cost V 3 bases and J 1 base, with 6 bases left between them. Germline CDR1 and CDR2: SGHTA and FQGNSA. CDR3 residues: CASSFRGNTEAFF. The CDR3 nucleotides read TGTGCCAGCAGCTTCCGGGGGAACACTGAAGCTTTCTTT.

This clone was seen just once. The CDR3 DNA reads as TGTGCCAGCTCCCCCGCCCGGGAAAAACTGTTTTTT. Translating gives CASSPAREKLFF. V gene TRBV19 combines with J gene TRBJ1-4; D ambiguous. Per the germline V gene, CDR1 is LNHDA and CDR2 is SQIVND (reference sequence). V was cut by 9 bases and J by 8 bases, with 13 bases left in between. The CDR3 is 12 residues long.

The CDR3 sequence: CAIDWSSYNEQFF. The CDR3 DNA follows: TGTGCCATCGACTGGAGCTCCTACAATGAGCAGTTCTTC. The rearrangement uses TRBV6-1 and TRBJ2-1; D gene unclear. Germline V gene data show CDR1 as MNHNS and CDR2 as SASEGT. The CDR3 covers 13 residues. Trimming took 10 bases from V and 0 from J, leaving 10 bases between them.

V usage is TRBV28 and J usage is TRBJ2-7, with D possibly matching TRBD1 (6 bases). This CDR3 is built from 15 residues. The germline gives CDR1 MDHEN, CDR2 SYDVKM. V shed 4 bases and J shed 1 base, with 14 bases lying between them. As DNA, the CDR3 is TGTGCCAGCAGTTCGACAGGCCCGGGGTCCTACGAGCAGTACTTC. As protein: CASSSTGPGSYEQYF.

The V call is TRBV7-6, the J call TRBJ2-2, with 7 bases fitting TRBD1. This CDR3 is built from 15 residues. Germline assignment: CDR1 SGHVS and CDR2 FNYEAQ. Germline trimming cut 5 bases from V and 3 bases from J; bases unmatched to any gene: 6. Here the CDR3 reads CASSPTGTHTGELFF. In nucleotides, the CDR3 is TGTGCCAGCAGCCCGACAGGGACGCACACCGGGGAGCTGTTTTTT.

The chain uses TRBV2 and TRBJ1-3; D possibly corresponds to TRBD1 (5 bases). Trimming stripped 4 bases from V and 2 bases from J, with 9 bases between. CDR1 is SNHLY and CDR2 is FYNNEI in the germline V gene. The CDR3 extends over 14 amino acids. The CDR3 DNA follows: TGTGCCAGCAGTGTGGACAATCCTGGAAACACCATATATTTT. It codes for CASSVDNPGNTIYF.